The 20 T cell receptor beta chains below all came from one sample that was sequenced in a study of T-cell reconstitution after alpha-beta-depleted transplantation in children. The authors prepared the TCRbeta library with unique molecular identifiers. TCRdb ran MiXCR on the PCR reads and lists one entry per CDR3 protein. The repertoire holds some 600,000 distinct CDR3 sequences, with 10% to 15% as singletons. Source: PBMCs, mostly from graft donor cells, taken 360 days after TCRalphabeta/CD19-depleted stem cell transplant. These receptors came from a male patient younger than 18 who had a stem cell transplant for acute myeloid leukemia, so the T cells may come from the graft donor.

This clonotype came up many times. The rearrangement uses TRBV4-3 and TRBJ2-1; no definite D call. V was clipped by 3 bases and J by 0 bases, with 12 bases between them. Germline V CDR1 and CDR2: LGHNA, YSLEER. This CDR3 spans 16 amino acids. In nucleotides, the CDR3 is TGCGCCAGCAGCCATTGGTCCGAGAGCTCCTACAATGAGCAGTTCTTC. Its protein product is CASSHWSESSYNEQFF.

In this sample, this clonotype turned up a few times. The chain links TRBV14 to TRBJ1-1; 8 positions match TRBD1. Germline-derived CDR1 and CDR2 are SGHDN and FVKESK. The CDR3 extends over 14 amino acids. Trimming cost V 3 bases and J 4 bases; bases outside gene matches: 4. The CDR3 DNA reads as TGTGCCAGCAGCCATAAAACAGGGGGCACTGAAGCTTTCTTT. Translating gives CASSHKTGGTEAFF. Full variable domain (rest looked up from reference TRBV14 and TRBJ1-1): EAGVTQFPSHSVIEKGQTVTLRCDPISGHDNLYWYRRVMGKEIKFLLHFVKESKQDESGMPNNRFLAERTGGTYSTLKVQPAELEDSGVYFCASSHKTGGTEAFFGQGTRLTVV.

The rearrangement links TRBV25-1 to TRBJ2-1, with 7 bases matching TRBD2. Unmatched junction bases numbered 23, after V lost 3 bases and J lost 9 bases. Looked up from germline, CDR1 is MGHDK and CDR2 is SYGVNS. The CDR3 is 19 residues long. CDR3 residues: CASSEGIVREGKKWGEQFF. The CDR3 DNA follows: TGTGCCAGCAGTGAGGGGATCGTCAGGGAGGGGAAAAAGTGGGGTGAGCAGTTCTTC. Full variable domain (remainder filled in from reference TRBV25-1 and TRBJ2-1): EADIYQTPRYLVIGTGKKITLECSQTMGHDKMYWYQQDPGMELHLIHYSYGVNSTEKGDLSSESTVSRIRTEHFPLTLESARPSHTSQYLCASSEGIVREGKKWGEQFFGPGTRLTVL.

Concerning this clonotype itself: The junction and the germline gene differ at one end; a read error may be behind it. The V call is TRBV20-1, the J call TRBJ2-5; TRBD2 is a possible D gene (6 bases). This CDR3 comprises 10 residues. Germline lookup yields CDR1 DFQATT and CDR2 SNEGSKA (reference sequence). In DNA, the CDR3 is TGCAGTGCTGCGGGACCCAAGGCGCATTTC. It specifies CSAAGPKAHF.

This chain joins TRBV3-1 and TRBJ2-1, with TRBD2 identical over 10 bases. The CDR3 totals 15 residues. Unmatched junction bases numbered 3, after V lost 3 bases and J lost 4 bases. The germline gives CDR1 LGHDT, CDR2 YNNKEL (reference sequence). The CDR3 nucleotides read TGTGCCAGCAGCCAGGAGCGGGAGGGGTACAATGAGCAGTTCTTC. As protein: CASSQEREGYNEQFF.

In this sample, this clonotype turned up a few times. V usage is TRBV2 and J usage is TRBJ2-2; no reliable D call. V dropped 5 bases and J dropped 6 bases, with 16 bases sitting between them. The germline V gene has CDR1 SNHLY and CDR2 FYNNEI. The CDR3 runs 15 residues. CDR3 DNA: TGTGCCAGCAGTTGGGCCCCTGGGCCTTCCGGGGAGCTGTTTTTT. It is translated as CASSWAPGPSGELFF. Filled out from reference TRBV2 and TRBJ2-2, the complete variable domain reads EPEVTQTPSHQVTQMGQEVILRCVPISNHLYFYWYRQILGQKVEFLVSFYNNEISEKSEIFDDQFSVERPDGSNFTLKIRSTKLEDSAMYFCASSWAPGPSGELFFGEGSRLTVL.

In its sample, this clonotype was seen a few times. The chain recombines TRBV10-3 with TRBJ2-1; D is perhaps TRBD1 (6 bases). This CDR3 has 14 residues. Germline lookup yields CDR1 ENHRY and CDR2 SYGVKD. Trimming cost V 7 bases and J 4 bases, with 14 bases left between them. The DNA for the CDR3 is TGTGCCATCAATGTCCGGGACAAATACAATGAGCAGTTCTTC. Encoded protein: CAINVRDKYNEQFF.

This clonotype has a count of ten or more. The CDR3 reads CASSSITRVVGAGELFF. The CDR3 DNA reads as TGTGCCAGCAGTTCTATTACAAGGGTCGTCGGGGCCGGGGAGCTGTTTTTT. This rearrangement joins TRBV6-2 or TRBV6-3 to TRBJ2-2; tentative D call: TRBD2 (5 bases). Trimming removed 4 bases from V and 6 bases from J, with 21 bases in between. The CDR3 is made up of 17 amino acids. CDR1 is MNHEY, CDR2 SVGEGT, per germline.

There are a few counts of this clonotype. V and J are TRBV20-1 and TRBJ1-2, with D perhaps matching TRBD1 (6 bases). This CDR3 has 14 amino acids. Per germline, CDR1 DFQATT and CDR2 SNEGSKA (reference sequence). V was trimmed by 6 bases and J by 7 bases, leaving 21 bases between them. The CDR3 protein is CSAWPGGGRSGYTF. In nucleotides, the CDR3 is TGCAGTGCCTGGCCGGGTGGGGGGCGAAGTGGCTACACCTTC.

The genes are TRBV21-1 and TRBJ2-5; the table names TRBD1, a call not compared with the DNA. TRBV21-1 is an annotated pseudogene. This CDR3 region has 14 residues. As DNA, the CDR3 is TGTGCCAGCAGCAAAGGGGGCTGGGGGGAGACCCAGTACTTC. It specifies CASSKGGWGETQYF.

This chain links TRBV29-1 with TRBJ2-5; 7 bases are a match to TRBD2. V was clipped by 1 base and J by 1 base; unmatched bases: 6. Germline CDR1 and CDR2: SQVTM and ANQGSEA. The CDR3 consists of 15 residues. CDR3 nucleotide sequence: TGCAGCGTTGAAGCCCTAGCGGAGCCCCAAGAGACCCAGTACTTC. Protein product: CSVEALAEPQETQYF.

This clonotype was counted between two and nine times. This chain joins TRBV27 and TRBJ2-5, with TRBD2 identical over 9 bases. CDR3 length: 18 amino acids. Per germline, CDR1 MNHEY and CDR2 SMNVEV (reference sequence). The V and J ends lost 0 bases and 4 bases, in that order; junction bases with no gene match: 12. CDR3 loop: CASSLSPVLAGIRETQYF. CDR3 nucleotides: TGTGCCAGCAGTTTATCCCCAGTGCTAGCGGGGATTCGAGAGACCCAGTACTTC.

Only a few counts were recorded for this clonotype. V is TRBV12-3 or TRBV12-4 and J is TRBJ2-7; 8 nucleotides line up with TRBD1. V shed 5 bases, J shed 2 bases, and the junction held 11 bases outside the gene matches. This CDR3 has 16 residues. CDR3 region: CASSLYRDRSAYEQYF. As DNA, the CDR3 is TGTGCCAGCAGTCTCTACCGGGACAGGTCAGCCTACGAGCAGTACTTC.

This clonotype came up many times. The chain carries TRBV2 and TRBJ2-1, with D perhaps matching TRBD2 (5 bases). The length of the CDR3 is 13 residues. Germline V gene data show CDR1 as SNHLY and CDR2 as FYNNEI. Trimming took off 5 bases at V and 5 bases at J, with 10 bases between the two ends. CDR3 loop: CASSFGLNNEQFF. CDR3 DNA sequence: TGTGCCAGCAGTTTCGGACTCAACAATGAGCAGTTCTTC.

The V and J genes are TRBV7-8 and TRBJ1-5; 7 bases align to TRBD1. The germline V gene encodes CDR1 SGHVS and CDR2 FQNEAQ. Germline trimming cut 5 bases from V and 3 bases from J; bases unmatched to any gene: 7. The CDR3 consists of 15 residues. The CDR3 region is CASSTRTGDNQPQHF. DNA for the CDR3: TGTGCCAGCAGCACCCGGACAGGAGACAATCAGCCCCAGCATTTT.

The CDR3 is CSVRVRFSYEQYF. The CDR3 DNA reads as TGCAGCGTTCGCGTTCGGTTCTCCTACGAGCAGTACTTC. V and J are TRBV29-1 and TRBJ2-7; D is ambiguous. This CDR3 has 13 amino acids. The germline V and J ends were trimmed by 5 bases and 0 bases, with 11 bases remaining between them. Germline CDR1 SQVTM, CDR2 ANQGSEA.

The chain has TRBV28 and TRBJ2-1; D call uncertain. Germline V gene lookup returns CDR1 MDHEN and CDR2 SYDVKM. The CDR3 sequence is 11 residues long. V lost 6 bases and J lost 7, with 7 bases in between. In nucleotides, the CDR3 is TGTGCCAGCAGACTTGAGAATGAGCAGTTCTTC. Its translation is CASRLENEQFF.

This clonotype occurred a few times. The chain is built from TRBV28 and TRBJ2-1; D might be TRBD2 (5 bases). This CDR3 is 18 amino acids long. The V gene lost 1 base and the J gene lost 4 bases, with 20 bases spanning the gap. Germline V gene lookup returns CDR1 MDHEN and CDR2 SYDVKM. CDR3 coding DNA: TGTGCCAGCAGTTTATACGGCTACCGGGAAGGCATTTACAATGAGCAGTTCTTC. Its protein is CASSLYGYREGIYNEQFF.

This clonotype was recorded a few times. V and J are TRBV20-1 and TRBJ2-1; TRBD2 aligns across 7 bases. V trimming: 0 bases; J trimming: 8 bases; junction bases outside the gene matches: 10. CDR1 and CDR2 (germline): DFQATT, SNEGSKA (reference sequence). This CDR3 is 15 amino acids long. The CDR3 is CSARERERGQHEQFF. As DNA, the CDR3 is TGCAGTGCTAGAGAGAGGGAGCGGGGCCAGCATGAGCAGTTCTTC.

J is TRBJ2-5 and V is TRBV19; D gene unclear. Trimming left V 5 bases short and J 5 bases short, with 12 bases between. This CDR3 comprises 13 residues. Germline V gene lookup returns CDR1 LNHDA and CDR2 SQIVND (reference sequence). CDR3 sequence (DNA): TGTGCCAGTAGTTCAAGCCTCGCGGAGACCCAGTACTTC. Translation gives CASSSSLAETQYF.